This TCR beta chain was identified in a study of blood T cell repertoires in COVID-19. Study-wide background: COVID-19 samples, acute and convalescent, were from the United States, Italy and Spain.

On this clone: This may stem from a read error, because a much larger clone lies one nucleotide away.

The protocol was immunoSEQ multiplex PCR, while the TCRdb copy is restricted to in-frame clones and leaves out a portion. Found here are 270,000 or so clones, around nine tenths of them singletons; the top ten hold roughly 5.1%. J was trimmed by 2 bases and V by 6 bases; bases with no gene match: 1. The germline V gene has CDR1 WSHSY and CDR2 SAAADI. This CDR3 spans 13 amino acids. The sequencing input was peripheral blood. This clonotype was obtained from a man aged 35 to 55 with acute or convalescent COVID-19. The rearrangement uses TRBV10-2 and TRBJ1-2, with TRBD1 matching 9 bases. In DNA form, the CDR3 reads TGCGCCAGCAGCGGACAGGGGAACTATGGCTACACCTTC. It encodes CASSGQGNYGYTF.